The 15 T cell receptor beta chains below were found in one sample sequenced in a study of blood T cells in healthy people across ages. Then a second PCR, running about 7 to 11 cycles, was carried out with a sample-barcoded 5' primer and a J-beta primer mix. TCRdb redid the calling of the 5' RACE reads with MiXCR, one entry per CDR3 protein. Counted here are around 1,800,000 distinct CDR3 sequences, around 42% occurring once; the ten biggest clones make up roughly 23%. Sequences were obtained from blood. These TCRs come from a human donor in good health.

A few counts support this clonotype. The genes are TRBV7-9 and TRBJ2-1; weak D call: TRBD2 (6 bases). Trimming took off 0 bases at V and 2 bases at J, with 23 bases between the two ends. Germline V gene lookup returns CDR1 SEHNR and CDR2 FQNEAQ (reference sequence). This CDR3 is built from 20 residues. The CDR3 sequence is CASSLAGTPSHLGTYNEQFF. The CDR3 DNA reads TGTGCCAGCAGCTTAGCGGGGACTCCGAGTCACCTGGGGACCTACAATGAGCAGTTCTTC.

The chain recombines TRBV9 with TRBJ2-5; 7 positions match TRBD2. Germline-derived CDR1 and CDR2 are SGDLS and YYNGEE. The V and J ends lost 0 bases and 2 bases, in that order; junction bases with no gene match: 10. The CDR3 has 17 amino acids. In DNA form, the CDR3 reads TGTGCCAGCAGCGTAGTCCCGCTCCCTAGCGGTCAAGAGACCCAGTACTTC. Protein product: CASSVVPLPSGQETQYF. Using reference TRBV9 and TRBJ2-5 for the parts outside the CDR3, the full variable domain is DSGVTQTPKHLITATGQRVTLRCSPRSGDLSVYWYQQSLDQGLQFLIQYYNGEERAKGNILERFSAQQFPDLHSELNLSSLELGDSALYFCASSVVPLPSGQETQYFGPGTRLLVL.

The V call is TRBV29-1, the J call TRBJ1-1, with a tentative D call TRBD1 (5 bases). The germline V gene encodes CDR1 SQVTM and CDR2 ANQGSEA. The V end was cut by 4 bases, the J end by 0 bases, with 12 bases between. The CDR3 is 14 amino acids. The CDR3 DNA is TGCAGCGTTGGGTATGGGGGAATGAACACTGAAGCTTTCTTT. Protein: CSVGYGGMNTEAFF.

This clonotype showed up just once. V is TRBV20-1 and J is TRBJ2-5; TRBD2 matches 12 bases. V dropped 5 bases and J dropped 5; count of bases not matched to a gene: 6. There are 14 residues in the CDR3. Germline CDR1 reads DFQATT; CDR2 reads SNEGSKA (reference sequence). CDR3 sequence (DNA): TGCAGTGCTCAGTCTAGCGGGGGGGCGGAGACCCAGTACTTC. It is translated as CSAQSSGGAETQYF.

V usage is TRBV20-1 and J usage is TRBJ2-1; 11 bases align to TRBD2. Trimming removed 2 bases from V and 6 bases from J; junction bases left unmatched: 15. The CDR3 covers 18 residues. Germline values: CDR1 DFQATT, CDR2 SNEGSKA (reference sequence). CDR3 nucleotides: TGCAGTGCTAGACCCCATCGACTAGCGGGGCCTCTTCCCAATGAGCAGTTCTTC. It codes for CSARPHRLAGPLPNEQFF.

The J gene is TRBJ2-3, the V gene TRBV7-6; 10 bases fit TRBD2. Germline V gene sequence: CDR1 SGHVS, CDR2 FNYEAQ. The V and J ends lost 4 bases and 3 bases, in that order; junction bases with no gene match: 13. The CDR3 is 18 residues long. This chain's CDR3 is CASSSRSGGARGTDTQYF. As DNA, the CDR3 is TGTGCCAGCAGCTCTAGGAGCGGGGGGGCACGTGGTACAGATACGCAGTATTTT.

There are a few counts of this clonotype. The rearrangement joins TRBV6-2 or TRBV6-3 to TRBJ2-7; the match to TRBD2 covers 7 bases. Trimming cost V 6 bases and J 7 bases; bases outside gene matches: 9. Germline V gene sequence: CDR1 MNHEY, CDR2 SVGEGT. This CDR3 contains 13 residues. Here the CDR3 reads CASRNLAAGEQYF. CDR3 DNA sequence: TGTGCCAGCAGGAATCTAGCGGCGGGGGAGCAGTACTTC.

CDR3 sequence: CASSSGQGRMGAFF. Here the CDR3 DNA reads TGCGCCAGCAGCTCCGGACAGGGCAGAATGGGGGCTTTCTTT. The chain joins TRBV4-3 to TRBJ1-1, with 8 positions matching TRBD1. The germline CDR1 and CDR2 sequences are LGHNA and YSLEER. J gave up 11 bases and V 5 bases, and 13 bases lay outside the gene matches. This CDR3 has 14 amino acids.

The V gene is TRBV5-1, the J gene TRBJ2-4, with 10 positions matching TRBD2. The CDR3 spans 15 residues. After removal of 2 bases from V and 7 bases from J, the junction contained 6 bases not matched to a gene. Germline V gene lookup returns CDR1 SGHRS and CDR2 YFSETQ. The CDR3 sequence: CASSLGPTSGNIQYF. CDR3 sequence (DNA): TGCGCCAGCAGCTTAGGCCCGACTAGCGGGAACATTCAGTACTTC.

This clonotype turned up a few times. The V call is TRBV20-1, the J call TRBJ1-5; D is ambiguous. V was pared by 2 bases and J by 3 bases, with 8 bases between. CDR1 and CDR2 (germline): DFQATT, SNEGSKA (reference sequence). CDR3 size: 13 residues. The CDR3 bases are TGCAGTGCTAGACAGCAGCCCAATCAGCCCCAGCATTTT. It codes for CSARQQPNQPQHF.

This clonotype was seen only a few times. This chain connects TRBV7-2 to TRBJ2-7; TRBD2 agrees at 9 bases. Germline V gives CDR1 SGHTA, CDR2 FQGNSA. The V gene end was trimmed by 3 bases and the J gene end by 0 bases; junction bases not matched to a gene: 6. CDR3 length equals 16 residues. In DNA form, the CDR3 reads TGTGCCAGCAGCTTCGGCGGGGGGGGCCTCTCCTACGAGCAGTACTTC. It codes for CASSFGGGGLSYEQYF.

The V and J genes are TRBV5-1 and TRBJ1-3; D is uncertain. The V gene's germline CDR1 is SGHRS and CDR2 YFSETQ. CDR3 length equals 14 residues. Trimming shortened V by 3 bases and J by 2 bases, and 9 bases separated the two germline ends. CDR3 sequence reads: CASSSSGAGNTIYF. The CDR3 region has the DNA TGCGCCAGCAGCTCGTCCGGGGCTGGAAACACCATATATTTT.

This clonotype was counted a few times. This chain links TRBV7-8 with TRBJ2-5; 9 nucleotides align to TRBD2. Judging by the DNA end, TRBJ2-7 fits better; the J call may be wrong. CDR1 and CDR2 from the germline V gene are SGHVS and FQNEAQ. The CDR3 is 13 residues long. CDR3 amino acids: CASSLGLATEQYF. The DNA of the CDR3 is TGTGCCAGCAGCCTAGGACTAGCGACCGAGCAGTACTTC.

The chain employs TRBV20-1 and TRBJ1-4, with 9 bases that match TRBD1. J gave up 2 bases and V 3 bases, and 7 bases lay outside the gene matches. Per the germline V gene, CDR1 is DFQATT and CDR2 is SNEGSKA (reference sequence). The CDR3 has 16 amino acids. Written as DNA, the CDR3 is TGCAGTGCTAGCCCTTCCGGGACAGGGACTAATGAAAAACTGTTTTTT. Residues: CSASPSGTGTNEKLFF.

This rearrangement joins TRBV25-1 to TRBJ1-2, with D hard to call. Between the trimmed V and J ends, which lost 1 base and 5 bases, there was a span of 11 bases. The germline CDR1 and CDR2 sequences are MGHDK and SYGVNS. The CDR3 runs to 14 residues. CDR3 protein: CASSEFFSPYGYTF. The DNA for the CDR3 is TGTGCCAGCAGTGAATTTTTTTCCCCTTATGGCTACACCTTC.